This T cell receptor (beta chain) was retrieved from a study of CD8+CD57+ T cells in acquired aplastic anemia. Germline-derived CDR1 and CDR2 are KGHDR and SFDVKD. The CDR3 contains 14 residues. To note about this clonotype: Compared with germline, one end of the junction differs, possibly owing to a read error.

The study profiled TCR beta VDJ and CDR3 using genomic DNA as template. TCRdb recomputed calls from the reads with MiXCR, one row per CDR3 protein. The sample consists of about 220,000 distinct CDR3 sequences, 34% of them appearing once. What was sequenced was sorted CD4+, CD8+, or CD8+CD57+ T cells (not recorded which) from PBMCs. The TCR originated in a human donor in good health, serving as a control. The V call is TRBV24-1, the J call TRBJ2-2; D unresolved. CDR3 sequence reads: CATSGFHLTRELFF. The CDR3, as DNA: TGTGCCACCAGTGGGTTCCATCTCACCAGGGAGCTGTTTTTT.